The TCR beta chain described here comes from a study of T-cell reconstitution after alpha-beta-depleted transplantation in children. There are many counts of this clonotype. Preparation of the TCRbeta library used unique molecular identifiers. TCRdb reanalysed the PCR reads using MiXCR and keeps one entry per CDR3 protein. Here the sample spans hundreds of thousands of distinct CDR3 sequences, around 12% being singletons. CDR1 and CDR2 from the germline V gene are SGHKS and YYEKEE (reference sequence). The CDR3 totals 16 residues. V was cut by 4 bases and J by 0 bases, with 14 bases left in between. The TCR sequence derives from a human donor who donated a stem cell graft to a child with acute lymphoblastic leukemia. V gene TRBV5-5 combines with J gene TRBJ1-3, with D maybe TRBD1 (5 bases). This material consisted of PBMCs from the stem cell graft donor, taken from the stem cell graft. The CDR3 sequence is CASSGPGPRSGNTIYF. The CDR3 region has the DNA TGTGCCAGCAGCGGCCCGGGACCGCGCTCTGGAAACACCATATATTTT. Filled out from reference TRBV5-5 and TRBJ1-3, the complete variable domain reads DAGVTQSPTHLIKTRGQQVTLRCSPISGHKSVSWYQQVLGQGPQFIFQYYEKEERGRGNFPDRFSARQFPNYSSELNVNALLLGDSALYLCASSGPGPRSGNTIYFGEGSWLTVV.